This T cell receptor beta chain was retrieved from a study of Ad26.COV2.S vaccination and SARS-CoV-2 variants. As for the study in general: Participants got Ad26.COV2.S intramuscularly, once or twice 56 days apart.

Study conclusions and caveats: Vaccinated individuals (as opposed to placebo recipients) had higher spike-specific TCR breadth. Similar non-spike TCR breadth was seen in vaccine and placebo recipients. Substantial post-vaccination breadth of spike-specific CD8+ and CD4+ T cell responses was reported.

Clones were read by immunoSEQ multiplex PCR, and TCRdb kept only the in-frame ones, dropping some. The data show hundreds of thousands of clones, with 65% to 90% seen just once and about 10% held by the top ten. The sample's treatment: roughly 20 received Ad26.COV2.S at low or high dose, single or two shots; about 5 received placebo; per-sample allocation not given. Samples were taken on day 63 after the first vaccine or placebo injection. As regards this clone: Its antigen remains unknown.

The V end was cut by 8 bases, the J end by 1 base, with 12 bases between. The CDR3 covers 13 residues. Germline V CDR1 and CDR2: MNHEY, SVGAGI. The J gene is TRBJ2-7, the V gene TRBV6-5, with D possibly being TRBD1 or TRBD2 (5 bases each). The sequence came from a person between 18 and 65 years old who received the Ad26.COV2.S COVID-19 vaccine or a placebo. Sequenced here: peripheral blood, sampled in a trial of Ad26.COV2.S vaccine versus placebo. Here the CDR3 reads CASHGTLSYEQYF. The CDR3 nucleotides are TGTGCCAGCCATGGGACGCTTTCCTACGAGCAGTACTTC.